This entry concerns a single TCR beta chain. Its antigen remains unknown. Generated by immunoSEQ multiplex PCR, the TCRdb table keeps only in-frame clones and is missing some. The sample consists of some 14,000 clones, over 65% of them appearing once. This sample stems from a study of tumor-infiltrating lymphocytes in localized non-small cell lung cancer. Background on the study: The cohort mixed smokers and never-smokers, several histologies, and some post-neoadjuvant-chemotherapy samples. From each patient, both tumor and uninvolved lung, non-adjacent to tumor, were sampled. Study outcomes and limitations: Different pieces of the same tissue were used for each assay.

CDR1 is SGDLS and CDR2 is YYNGEE in the germline V gene. With 0 bases removed from V and 3 bases from J, the gap between germline ends came to 13 bases. The CDR3 totals 16 residues. This sequence joins TRBV9 and TRBJ2-1; D unresolved. Sample: lung tumor tissue. The clonotype originates from a human donor with non-small cell lung cancer. The CDR3: CASSVESTTSYNEQFF. As DNA, the CDR3 is TGTGCCAGCAGCGTAGAAAGCACTACCAGCTACAATGAGCAGTTCTTC.